This section outlines one TCR beta chain sequence together with its context. Its antigen remains unknown. This record comes from a study of T cell repertoires in cytomegalovirus infection. Background on the study: CMV epitopes used comprised recently identified HLA-C-restricted ones and well-studied HLA-B-restricted ones. TCR beta signatures that were public indicated CMV infection and matching HLA type.

Looked up from germline, CDR1 is MNHNS and CDR2 is SASEGT. The CDR3 loop spans 13 amino acids. The trim removed 0 bases at V and 7 bases at J, leaving 0 bases unmatched. TCRdb re-analysed the reads in MiXCR, keeping a single row per CDR3 protein. The sample has around 800,000 distinct CDR3 sequences, approximately 32% seen once. This sequence originates from a human donor in good health (CMV status not recorded). Some clones in this sample may be carry-over from other donors' samples. The V and J genes are TRBV6-1 and TRBJ2-1; TRBD2 aligns across 7 bases. The specimen comprised cultured CD8+ T cells from PBMCs, sampled from culture after CMV antigen stimulation. CDR3 region: CASSEAGGNEQFF. The DNA of the CDR3 is TGTGCCAGCAGTGAAGCGGGAGGGAATGAGCAGTTCTTC.